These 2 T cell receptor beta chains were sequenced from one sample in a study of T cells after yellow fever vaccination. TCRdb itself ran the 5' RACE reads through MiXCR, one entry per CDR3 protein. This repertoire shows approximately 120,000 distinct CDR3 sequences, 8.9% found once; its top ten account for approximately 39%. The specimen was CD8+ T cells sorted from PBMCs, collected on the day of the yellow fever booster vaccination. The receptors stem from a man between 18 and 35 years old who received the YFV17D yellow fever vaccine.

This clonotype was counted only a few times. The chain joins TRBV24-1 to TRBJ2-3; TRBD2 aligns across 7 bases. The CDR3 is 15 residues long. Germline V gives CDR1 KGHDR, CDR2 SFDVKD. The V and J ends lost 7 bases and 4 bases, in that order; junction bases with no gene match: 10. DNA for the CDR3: TGTGCCACCAGCCCACGCCCCCGGGGGGCAGATACGCAGTATTTT. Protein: CATSPRPRGADTQYF.

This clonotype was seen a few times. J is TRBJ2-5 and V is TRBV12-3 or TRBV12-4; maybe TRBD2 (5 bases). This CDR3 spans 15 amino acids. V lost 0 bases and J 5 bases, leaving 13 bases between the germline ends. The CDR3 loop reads CASSLATASQETQYF. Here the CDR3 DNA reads TGTGCCAGCAGTTTAGCGACTGCTAGCCAGGAGACCCAGTACTTC.